Shown below are 22 T cell receptor beta chains from a single sample sequenced in a study of Ad26.COV2.S vaccination and SARS-CoV-2 variants. Here immunoSEQ multiplex PCR was the method, and the copy in TCRdb shows in-frame clones only, minus some. In the table there are 180,000 or so clones, roughly 87% of which are singletons. The source material was peripheral blood, sampled after recovery from COVID-19. Receptors were obtained from a human donor who had recovered from COVID-19.

As regards this clone: Other DNA sequences in this sample translate to the same CDR3. V gene TRBV7-2 combines with J gene TRBJ1-1, with D hard to call. The V gene's germline CDR1 is SGHTA and CDR2 FQGNSA. The CDR3 is made up of 13 amino acids. V lost 3 bases, J lost 1 base, and 6 bases lay in between. The CDR3 DNA is TGTGCCAGCAGCTTGGTAAGGAACACTGAAGCTTTCTTT. It is translated as CASSLVRNTEAFF. Combining the CDR3 with reference TRBV7-2 and TRBJ1-1 gives the whole variable domain GAGVSQSPSNKVTEKGKDVELRCDPISGHTALYWYRQSLGQGLEFLIYFQGNSAPDKSGLPSDRFSAERTGGSVSTLTIQRTQQEDSAVYLCASSLVRNTEAFFGQGTRLTVV.

This chain uses TRBV4-1 with TRBJ2-7; TRBD2 is a possible D gene (5 bases). Trimming took 4 bases from V and 7 from J, leaving 20 bases between them. The CDR3 totals 15 residues. Germline V gives CDR1 MGHRA, CDR2 YSYEKL. The chain's CDR3 is CASSPVTMRAWEQYF. CDR3 coding DNA: TGCGCCAGCAGCCCCGTTACTATGCGGGCCTGGGAGCAGTACTTC.

This chain joins TRBV15 and TRBJ2-7; 12 bases agree with TRBD2. Losses at the gene ends were 0 bases for V and 6 bases for J; bases not matched to a gene: 3. Germline loops: CDR1 LNHNV, CDR2 YYDKDF (reference sequence). The CDR3 has 15 residues. The CDR3 protein is CATSRELAGGVEQYF. The CDR3 nucleotides read TGTGCCACCAGCAGAGAACTAGCGGGAGGAGTCGAGCAGTACTTC.

This clone was recorded only once. The chain uses TRBV11-1 and TRBJ2-7, with D possibly being TRBD1 or TRBD2 (6 bases each). The CDR3 covers 13 residues. V was cut by 6 bases and J by 4 bases, with 13 bases left in between. CDR1 and CDR2 (germline): SGHAT, FQDESV (reference sequence). The CDR3 nucleotides are TGTGCCAGCAGTTACAGGGAGGCGTACGAGCAGTACTTC. Translating it yields CASSYREAYEQYF.

The chain employs TRBV4-2 and TRBJ2-5; TRBD1 might be the D (5 bases). This CDR3 spans 15 amino acids. Germline CDR1 and CDR2: LGHNA and YNFKEQ. V was pared by 1 base and J by 5 bases, with 14 bases between. CDR3 sequence: CASSQAQQAFETQYF. In DNA, the CDR3 is TGTGCCAGCAGCCAAGCCCAACAGGCGTTCGAGACCCAGTACTTC.

This rearrangement joins TRBV5-6 to TRBJ1-6; possible D gene TRBD1, 6 bases. V was pared by 3 bases and J by 8 bases, with 12 bases between. The CDR3 contains 14 residues. CDR1 SGHDT and CDR2 YYEEEE come from the germline V gene. The DNA for the CDR3 is TGTGCCAGCAGCTACTGGGACACTTATTCACCCCTCCACTTT. This gives the protein CASSYWDTYSPLHF.

This clone was found a few times. The genes are TRBV6-1 and TRBJ2-2; the D gene is possibly TRBD2 (5 bases). The V end was cut by 3 bases, the J end by 6 bases, with 20 bases between. Per germline, CDR1 MNHNS and CDR2 SASEGT. The CDR3 is 17 amino acids. CDR3 loop: CASSDPEVGLGPGELFF. The CDR3 DNA reads as TGTGCCAGCAGTGATCCGGAGGTTGGTCTTGGGCCCGGGGAGCTGTTTTTT.

V usage is TRBV24-1 and J usage is TRBJ2-5; TRBD1 aligns across 8 bases. CDR3 size: 14 residues. CDR1 and CDR2 from the germline V gene are KGHDR and SFDVKD. V gave up 4 bases and J gave up 4 bases; unmatched junction bases: 4. CDR3 sequence (DNA): TGTGCCACCAGTGACCCAGACAGGGGAGAGACCCAGTACTTC. This encodes CATSDPDRGETQYF.

V and J are TRBV2 and TRBJ2-2; D gene unclear. The CDR3 contains 14 residues. Germline V lookup: CDR1 SNHLY, CDR2 FYNNEI. V was cut by 2 bases and J by 6 bases, with 10 bases left in between. The DNA of the CDR3 is TGTGCCAGCAGTGAAATTGATATCGCCGGGGAGCTGTTTTTT. This gives the protein CASSEIDIAGELFF.

V gene TRBV4-1 combines with J gene TRBJ2-1; tentatively, D is TRBD2 (6 bases). Per germline, CDR1 MGHRA and CDR2 YSYEKL. Deletions cut 7 bases from V and 0 bases from J, with 13 bases between. CDR3 length equals 15 residues. CDR3 in amino acids: CASKGSGLSYNEQFF. For the CDR3, the DNA is TGCGCCAGCAAGGGTAGCGGTCTCTCCTACAATGAGCAGTTCTTC.

V and J are TRBV30 and TRBJ2-1; TRBD2 matches at 7 bases. This CDR3 region has 13 residues. Germline V gene data show CDR1 as GTSNPN and CDR2 as SVGIG (reference sequence). V trimming: 4 bases; J trimming: 4 bases; junction bases outside the gene matches: 4. The CDR3 sequence is CAWTPGRYNEQFF. CDR3 nucleotides: TGTGCCTGGACCCCCGGGAGGTACAATGAGCAGTTCTTC.

The gene calls are TRBV5-8 and TRBJ1-1; the match to TRBD1 covers 9 bases. CDR1 is SGHTS and CDR2 is YDEGEE in the germline V gene. Germline trimming cut 0 bases from V and 6 bases from J; bases unmatched to any gene: 6. The CDR3 is 15 residues long. For the CDR3, the DNA is TGTGCCAGCAGCTTGGACCTACAGGGGGCCGCTGAAGCTTTCTTT. Translated, it gives CASSLDLQGAAEAFF.

Only one count was recorded for this clone. The chain couples TRBV4-2 to TRBJ1-5, with 7 bases matching TRBD1. The length of the CDR3 is 16 residues. The germline gives CDR1 LGHNA, CDR2 YNFKEQ. After removal of 2 bases from V and 0 bases from J, the junction contained 4 bases not matched to a gene. DNA for the CDR3: TGTGCCAGCAGCCAATATGGGACAGATAGCAATCAGCCCCAGCATTTT. It translates to CASSQYGTDSNQPQHF.

The genes are TRBV14 and TRBJ2-3; perhaps TRBD1 as D (6 bases). CDR1 is SGHDN, CDR2 FVKESK, per germline. The V end lost 3 bases, the J end lost 2 bases, and 12 bases lay between the germline ends. The CDR3 is 15 amino acids. The CDR3 reads CASSHQGRNTDTQYF. DNA of the CDR3: TGTGCCAGCAGCCATCAGGGGCGAAACACAGATACGCAGTATTTT.

This clone was observed a single time. The chain carries TRBV2 and TRBJ1-4, with D perhaps TRBD1 (5 bases). V lost 1 base to trimming and J lost 3 bases, with 9 bases between them. The CDR3 extends over 15 amino acids. Germline CDR1 SNHLY, CDR2 FYNNEI. DNA of the CDR3: TGTGCCAGCAGTGAAGGGGGGGGAGCTAATGAAAAACTGTTTTTT. This encodes CASSEGGGANEKLFF.

The chain couples TRBV4-2 to TRBJ2-7; TRBD2 matches at 7 bases. This CDR3 spans 18 amino acids. Germline CDR1 and CDR2: LGHNA and YNFKEQ. The ends lost 1 base at V and 3 bases at J; junction bases unmatched: 15. The CDR3: CASSQAGLGIGGGYEQYF. For the CDR3, the DNA is TGTGCCAGCAGCCAAGCTGGGCTCGGGATAGGCGGGGGCTACGAGCAGTACTTC.

The V and J genes are TRBV28 and TRBJ1-2, with 10 nucleotides matching TRBD1. The CDR3 spans 15 residues. CDR1 and CDR2 (germline): MDHEN, SYDVKM. The J segment lost 4 bases and the V segment lost 10 bases, leaving 12 bases of the junction unmatched. The CDR3: CAISPSTGGSYGYTF. The CDR3 nucleotides are TGTGCCATCTCCCCTTCGACAGGGGGCTCCTATGGCTACACCTTC.

CDR3 nucleotides: TGTGCCAGCAGTTTCGATCGGGGGGCCATTTACAATGAGCAGTTCTTC. As protein: CASSFDRGAIYNEQFF. The rearrangement uses TRBV28 and TRBJ2-1; TRBD2 is a possible D gene (7 bases). CDR3 size: 16 residues. The germline V gene encodes CDR1 MDHEN and CDR2 SYDVKM. Trimming took 3 bases from V and 4 from J, leaving 16 bases between them.

CDR3 DNA sequence: TGTGCCAGCTCACCGGGACTAGCGGGCCAGAAGTGGTACCAAGAGACCCAGTACTTC. Translated: CASSPGLAGQKWYQETQYF. The chain has TRBV18 and TRBJ2-5, with TRBD2 matching 12 bases. The CDR3 loop spans 19 amino acids. Germline-derived CDR1 and CDR2 are KGHSH and LQKENI. V lost 3 bases to trimming and J lost 0 bases; unmatched junction nucleotides: 11.

The rearrangement links TRBV5-6 to TRBJ1-4, with TRBD1 matching 7 bases. CDR1 and CDR2 from the germline V gene are SGHDT and YYEEEE. The ends lost 2 bases at V and 7 bases at J; junction bases unmatched: 5. The CDR3 covers 14 residues. CDR3 in amino acids: CASSFSTGIEKLFF. CDR3 DNA: TGTGCCAGCAGCTTTTCGACAGGGATTGAAAAACTGTTTTTT.

CDR3 sequence reads: CASSELRTSGSSYNEQFF. The CDR3 nucleotides are TGCGCCAGCAGTGAGTTAAGGACTAGCGGGAGCTCCTACAATGAGCAGTTCTTC. The gene calls are TRBV10-1 and TRBJ2-1; 13 bases are a match to TRBD2. This CDR3 region has 18 residues. The germline CDR1 and CDR2 sequences are WNHNN and SYGVQD (reference sequence). The J segment lost 0 bases and the V segment lost 1 base, leaving 3 bases of the junction unmatched.

The CDR3 nucleotides are TGTGCCAGCAGCCCGGGACTTACAAGCTACGAGCAGTACTTC. This translates into CASSPGLTSYEQYF. V is TRBV27 and J is TRBJ2-7, with a tentative D call TRBD2 (6 bases). Trimming cost V 6 bases and J 3 bases, with 15 bases left between them. The CDR3 loop spans 14 amino acids. CDR1 is MNHEY and CDR2 is SMNVEV in the germline V gene (reference sequence).